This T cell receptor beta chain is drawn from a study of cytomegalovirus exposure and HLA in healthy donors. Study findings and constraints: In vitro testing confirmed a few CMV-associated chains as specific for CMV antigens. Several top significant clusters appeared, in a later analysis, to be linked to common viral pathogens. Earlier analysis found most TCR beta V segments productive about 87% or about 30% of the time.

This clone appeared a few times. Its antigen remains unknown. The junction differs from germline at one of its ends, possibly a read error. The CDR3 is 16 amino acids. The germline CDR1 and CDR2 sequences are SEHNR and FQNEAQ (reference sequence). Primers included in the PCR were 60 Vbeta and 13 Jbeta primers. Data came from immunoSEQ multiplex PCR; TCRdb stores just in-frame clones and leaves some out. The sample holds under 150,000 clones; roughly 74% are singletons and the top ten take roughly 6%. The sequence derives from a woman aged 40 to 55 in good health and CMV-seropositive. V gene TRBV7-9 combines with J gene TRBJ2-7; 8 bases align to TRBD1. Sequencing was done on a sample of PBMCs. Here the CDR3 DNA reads TGTTCCAGCAGCTCCGAGCACGGACAGGGACCCTACGAGCAGTACTTC. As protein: CSSSSEHGQGPYEQYF.